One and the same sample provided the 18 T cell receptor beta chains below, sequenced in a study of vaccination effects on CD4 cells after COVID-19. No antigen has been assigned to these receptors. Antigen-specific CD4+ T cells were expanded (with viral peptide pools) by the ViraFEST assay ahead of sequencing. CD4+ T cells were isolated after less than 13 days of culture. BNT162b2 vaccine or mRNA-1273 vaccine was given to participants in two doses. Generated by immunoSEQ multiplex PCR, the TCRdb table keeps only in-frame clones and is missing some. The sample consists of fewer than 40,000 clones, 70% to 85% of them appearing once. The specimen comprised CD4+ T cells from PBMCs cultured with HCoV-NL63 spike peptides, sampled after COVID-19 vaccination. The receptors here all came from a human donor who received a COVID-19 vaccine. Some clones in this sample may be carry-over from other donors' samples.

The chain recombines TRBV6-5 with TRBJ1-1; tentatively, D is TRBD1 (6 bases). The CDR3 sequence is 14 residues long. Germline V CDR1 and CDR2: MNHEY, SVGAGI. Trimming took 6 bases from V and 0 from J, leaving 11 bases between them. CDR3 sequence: CASRRGQMNTEAFF. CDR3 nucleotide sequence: TGTGCCAGCAGGCGCGGACAGATGAACACTGAAGCTTTCTTT.

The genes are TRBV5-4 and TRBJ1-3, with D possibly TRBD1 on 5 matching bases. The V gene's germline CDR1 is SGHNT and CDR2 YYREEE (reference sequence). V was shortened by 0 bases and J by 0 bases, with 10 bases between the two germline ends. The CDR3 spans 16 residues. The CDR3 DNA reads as TGTGCCAGCAGCTTGGGGGGGAGCGCCTCTGGAAACACCATATATTTT. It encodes CASSLGGSASGNTIYF.

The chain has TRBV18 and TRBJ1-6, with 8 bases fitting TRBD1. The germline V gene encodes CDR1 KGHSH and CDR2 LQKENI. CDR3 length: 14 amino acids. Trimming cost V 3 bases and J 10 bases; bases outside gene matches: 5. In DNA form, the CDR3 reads TGTGCCAGCTCACCCGGACAGGGATCCTCACCCCTCCACTTT. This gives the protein CASSPGQGSSPLHF.

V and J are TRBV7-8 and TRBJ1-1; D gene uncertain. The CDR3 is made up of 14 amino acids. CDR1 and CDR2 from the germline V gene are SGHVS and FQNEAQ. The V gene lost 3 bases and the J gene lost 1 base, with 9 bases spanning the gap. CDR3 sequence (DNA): TGTGCCAGCAGCTTTAGGACGGAGAACACTGAAGCTTTCTTT. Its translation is CASSFRTENTEAFF.

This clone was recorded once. CDR3 sequence reads: CAWRGVGIQYF. As DNA, the CDR3 is TGTGCCTGGAGGGGGGTAGGCATTCAGTACTTC. The chain recombines TRBV30 with TRBJ2-4; D may match TRBD1 or TRBD2 (5 bases each). Germline CDR1 is GTSNPN and CDR2 is SVGIG (reference sequence). CDR3 size: 11 residues. V lost 3 bases and J lost 9, with 9 bases in between.

CDR3 DNA: TGTGCCAGCAGCCCTGGACAACTCACTGAAAAACTGTTTTTT. As protein: CASSPGQLTEKLFF. This rearrangement joins TRBV5-5 to TRBJ1-4; D may be TRBD1 (5 bases). CDR1 and CDR2 (germline): SGHKS, YYEKEE (reference sequence). CDR3 size: 14 residues. Trimming removed 4 bases at V and 7 bases at J, with 14 bases between.

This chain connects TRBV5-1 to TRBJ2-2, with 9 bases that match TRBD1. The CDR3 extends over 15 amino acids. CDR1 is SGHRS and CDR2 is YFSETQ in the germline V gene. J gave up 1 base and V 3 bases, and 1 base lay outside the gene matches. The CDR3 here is CASSWGQGNTGELFF. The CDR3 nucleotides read TGCGCCAGCAGCTGGGGACAGGGGAACACCGGGGAGCTGTTTTTT.

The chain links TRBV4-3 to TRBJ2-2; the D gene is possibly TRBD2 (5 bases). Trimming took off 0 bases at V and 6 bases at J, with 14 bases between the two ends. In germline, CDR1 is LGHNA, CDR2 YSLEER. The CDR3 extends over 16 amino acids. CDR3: CASSQDMRESAGELFF. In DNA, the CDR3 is TGCGCCAGCAGCCAAGATATGAGGGAATCAGCCGGGGAGCTGTTTTTT.

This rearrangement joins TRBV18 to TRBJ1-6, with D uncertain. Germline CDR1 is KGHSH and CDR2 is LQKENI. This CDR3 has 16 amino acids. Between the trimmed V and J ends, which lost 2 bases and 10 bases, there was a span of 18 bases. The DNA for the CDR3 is TGTGCCAGCTCACCATTAGGAACAAGGGAGGAATCACCCCTCCACTTT. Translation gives CASSPLGTREESPLHF.

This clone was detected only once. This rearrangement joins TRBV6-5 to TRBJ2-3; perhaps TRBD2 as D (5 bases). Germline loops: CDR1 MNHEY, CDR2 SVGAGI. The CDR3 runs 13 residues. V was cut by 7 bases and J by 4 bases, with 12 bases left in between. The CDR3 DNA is TGTGCCAGCAAAAAACTAGGTTCAGATACGCAGTATTTT. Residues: CASKKLGSDTQYF.

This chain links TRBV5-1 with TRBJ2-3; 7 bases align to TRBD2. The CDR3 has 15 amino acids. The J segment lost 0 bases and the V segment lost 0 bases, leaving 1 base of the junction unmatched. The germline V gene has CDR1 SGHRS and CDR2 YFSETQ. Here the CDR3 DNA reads TGCGCCAGCAGCTTGGTGGGGGGGAGCACAGATACGCAGTATTTT. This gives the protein CASSLVGGSTDTQYF.

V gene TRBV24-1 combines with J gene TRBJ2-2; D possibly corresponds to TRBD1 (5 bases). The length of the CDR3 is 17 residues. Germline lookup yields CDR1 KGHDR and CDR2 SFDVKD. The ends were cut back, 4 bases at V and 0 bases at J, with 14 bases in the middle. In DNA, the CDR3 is TGTGCCACCAGTGAACCTCTTAAAGGGGCGAACACCGGGGAGCTGTTTTTT. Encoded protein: CATSEPLKGANTGELFF.

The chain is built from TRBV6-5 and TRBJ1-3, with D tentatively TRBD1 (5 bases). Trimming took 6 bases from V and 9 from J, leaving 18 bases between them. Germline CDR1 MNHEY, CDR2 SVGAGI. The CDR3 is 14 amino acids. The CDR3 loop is CASSPAGTRPTIYF. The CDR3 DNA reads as TGTGCCAGCAGCCCGGCCGGGACGCGGCCCACCATATATTTT.

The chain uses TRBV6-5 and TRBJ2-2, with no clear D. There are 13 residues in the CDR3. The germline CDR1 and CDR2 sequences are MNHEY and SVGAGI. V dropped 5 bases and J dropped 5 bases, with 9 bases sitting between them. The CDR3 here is CASSRDGTGELFF. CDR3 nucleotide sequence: TGTGCCAGCAGTAGAGACGGAACCGGGGAGCTGTTTTTT.

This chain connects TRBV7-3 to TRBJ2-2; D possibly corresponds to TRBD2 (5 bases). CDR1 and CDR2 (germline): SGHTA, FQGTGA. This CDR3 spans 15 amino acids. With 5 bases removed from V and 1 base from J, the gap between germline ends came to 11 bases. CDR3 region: CASSDSGENTGELFF. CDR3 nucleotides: TGTGCCAGCAGCGACTCCGGGGAGAACACCGGGGAGCTGTTTTTT.

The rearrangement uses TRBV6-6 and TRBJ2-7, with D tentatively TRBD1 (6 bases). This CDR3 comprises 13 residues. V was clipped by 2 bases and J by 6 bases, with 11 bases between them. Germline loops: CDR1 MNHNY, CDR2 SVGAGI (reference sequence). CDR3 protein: CASSYPQGFEQYF. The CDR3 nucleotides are TGTGCCAGCAGTTACCCCCAGGGGTTCGAGCAGTACTTC.

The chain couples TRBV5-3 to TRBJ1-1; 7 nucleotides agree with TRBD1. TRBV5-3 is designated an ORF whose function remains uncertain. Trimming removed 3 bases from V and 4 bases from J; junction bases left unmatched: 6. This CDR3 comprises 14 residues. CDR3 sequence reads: CARSCRDSGTEAFF. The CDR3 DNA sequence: TGTGCCAGAAGCTGCAGGGACAGCGGCACTGAAGCTTTCTTT.

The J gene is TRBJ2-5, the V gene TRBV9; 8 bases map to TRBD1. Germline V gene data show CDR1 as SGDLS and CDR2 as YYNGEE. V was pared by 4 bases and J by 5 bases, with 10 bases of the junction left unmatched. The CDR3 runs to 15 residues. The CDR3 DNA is TGTGCCAGCAGCTCATACAGGGGGGATGGGGAGACCCAGTACTTC. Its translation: CASSSYRGDGETQYF.